This T cell receptor (beta chain) was captured by sequencing in a study of blood T cells in healthy people across ages. Study conclusions and caveats: Versus aged donors, long-lived donors had higher diversity and more naive CD4+ cells. Donor CMV status, an unknown factor, possibly confounded changes in expanded clonotypes.

Primers used in a second PCR of about 6 to 11 cycles were a sample-barcoded 5' primer and a J-beta primer mix. TCRdb called the 5' RACE reads again in MiXCR, with one record for every CDR3 protein. The sample holds some 1 million distinct CDR3 sequences; 45% are singletons and the top ten take under 20%. As to this clonotype: The antigen remains undetermined.

Sequencing was done on a sample of blood. The clonotype comes from a woman in her sixties in good health.

The CDR3 DNA sequence: TGCGCCAGCAGCCATCTACCGACAGGGACAGAGACCCAGTACTTC. Translation gives CASSHLPTGTETQYF. The chain employs TRBV4-3 and TRBJ2-5, with TRBD1 identical over 7 bases. The CDR3 is 15 amino acids. Germline CDR1 LGHNA, CDR2 YSLEER. Losses at the gene ends were 3 bases for V and 4 bases for J; bases not matched to a gene: 8.